These 32 T cell receptor beta chains came from one sample sequenced in a study of blood T cell repertoires in COVID-19. Some clones are missing from TCRdb's copy, which holds only in-frame ones; the method was immunoSEQ multiplex PCR. Among approximately 280,000 clones, around 87% were seen once, and the ten largest hold 1.5% to 2%. Sequenced: PBMCs or T cells enriched from blood (not recorded which). The receptors were gathered from a woman in her late teens or twenties with acute COVID-19.

This chain uses TRBV29-1 with TRBJ2-1; the match to TRBD2 covers 11 bases. Unmatched junction bases numbered 5, after V lost 1 base and J lost 9 bases. Per the germline V gene, CDR1 is SQVTM and CDR2 is ANQGSEA. The CDR3 totals 14 residues. CDR3 sequence (DNA): TGCAGCGTTGAAGCGACTAGCGGGACTATTGAGCAGTTCTTC. Translated, it gives CSVEATSGTIEQFF.

The chain uses TRBV28 and TRBJ2-2; D is perhaps TRBD1 (6 bases). The germline V and J ends were trimmed by 6 bases and 3 bases, with 23 bases remaining between them. The CDR3 runs 18 residues. Per the germline V gene, CDR1 is MDHEN and CDR2 is SYDVKM. The CDR3 coding sequence is TGTGCCAGCAGACCCCGACAGGTGGTGGGCTTAGACACCGGGGAGCTGTTTTTT. Translation: CASRPRQVVGLDTGELFF.

The chain uses TRBV29-1 and TRBJ2-5; 7 bases match TRBD2. The CDR3 is 12 amino acids. CDR1 SQVTM and CDR2 ANQGSEA come from the germline V gene. J lost 4 bases, V lost 4 bases, and 3 bases had no gene match. The CDR3 spells CSVAGGGETQYF. The CDR3 nucleotides are TGCAGCGTTGCGGGGGGAGGAGAGACCCAGTACTTC. The full variable domain, with the rest looked up from reference TRBV29-1 and TRBJ2-5, is SAVISQKPSRDICQRGTSLTIQCQVDSQVTMMFWYRQQPGQSLTLIATANQGSEATYESGFVIDKFPISRPNLTFSTLTVSNMSPEDSSIYLCSVAGGGETQYFGPGTRLLVL.

The chain employs TRBV6-2 or TRBV6-3 and TRBJ2-5, with unresolved D. This CDR3 spans 15 amino acids. V was shortened by 2 bases and J by 0 bases, with 10 bases between the two germline ends. Germline V gene lookup returns CDR1 MNHEY and CDR2 SVGEGT. The CDR3 region has the DNA TGTGCCAGCAGTTACAAGTACAGCAACCAAGAGACCCAGTACTTC. It is translated as CASSYKYSNQETQYF.

The rearrangement joins TRBV28 to TRBJ1-5, with 10 positions matching TRBD1. Germline lookup yields CDR1 MDHEN and CDR2 SYDVKM. The CDR3 covers 18 residues. Trimming cost V 4 bases and J 4 bases; bases outside gene matches: 13. The CDR3 sequence: CASSSGTGVLKGNQPQHF. CDR3 nucleotide sequence: TGTGCCAGCAGTTCCGGGACAGGGGTCCTAAAGGGAAATCAGCCCCAGCATTTT.

The chain couples TRBV7-9 to TRBJ2-1; D may be TRBD2 (5 bases). The CDR3 is made up of 15 amino acids. V dropped 0 bases and J dropped 6 bases, with 12 bases sitting between them. Per the germline V gene, CDR1 is SEHNR and CDR2 is FQNEAQ (reference sequence). CDR3 bases: TGTGCCAGCAGCTTAGCGGGAGCTCAAGGCAATGAGCAGTTCTTC. This translates into CASSLAGAQGNEQFF.

This chain connects TRBV3-1 (or the pseudogene TRBV3-2) to TRBJ1-2, with D perhaps TRBD1 (6 bases). Germline CDR1 reads LGHDT; CDR2 reads YNNKEL (reference sequence). The CDR3 runs 13 residues. V was pared by 3 bases and J by 5 bases, with 10 bases between. The CDR3 region is CASSQQGSYGYTF. CDR3 DNA sequence: TGTGCCAGCAGCCAGCAGGGGAGTTATGGCTACACCTTC.

V usage is TRBV19 and J usage is TRBJ2-2, with 7 bases matching TRBD1. CDR3 size: 14 residues. Germline V lookup: CDR1 LNHDA, CDR2 SQIVND (reference sequence). With V trimmed by 5 bases and J by 4 bases, 4 bases remained unmatched. The CDR3 bases are TGTGCCAGTAGTCCCCGACAGGGCACCGGGGAGCTGTTTTTT. It specifies CASSPRQGTGELFF.

V and J are TRBV5-5 and TRBJ1-1, with a possible D match to TRBD1 (5 bases). Per germline, CDR1 SGHKS and CDR2 YYEKEE (reference sequence). The CDR3 is 12 amino acids. V was clipped by 8 bases and J by 1 base, with 9 bases between them. The chain's CDR3 is CASRGPNTEAFF. The CDR3 DNA reads as TGTGCCAGTAGGGGCCCGAACACTGAAGCTTTCTTT.

This sequence joins TRBV9 and TRBJ2-3; 7 bases align to TRBD2. The length of the CDR3 is 15 residues. J was trimmed by 0 bases and V by 4 bases; bases with no gene match: 5. The germline V gene encodes CDR1 SGDLS and CDR2 YYNGEE. The CDR3 loop is CASSTGLGSTDTQYF. CDR3 bases: TGTGCCAGCAGCACCGGACTAGGTAGCACAGATACGCAGTATTTT. Based on the CDR3 plus reference TRBV9 and TRBJ2-3, the full variable domain is DSGVTQTPKHLITATGQRVTLRCSPRSGDLSVYWYQQSLDQGLQFLIQYYNGEERAKGNILERFSAQQFPDLHSELNLSSLELGDSALYFCASSTGLGSTDTQYFGPGTRLTVL.

The chain recombines TRBV19 with TRBJ2-3; D possibly corresponds to TRBD2 (5 bases). The CDR3 consists of 13 residues. Deletions cut 3 bases from V and 4 bases from J, with 8 bases between. Germline V lookup: CDR1 LNHDA, CDR2 SQIVND (reference sequence). CDR3 nucleotide sequence: TGTGCCAGTAGTATCTCGCGGGCAGATACGCAGTATTTT. Residues: CASSISRADTQYF.

This chain connects TRBV19 to TRBJ2-4; 7 bases are shared with TRBD2. After removal of 2 bases from V and 13 bases from J, the junction contained 8 bases not matched to a gene. Germline V CDR1 and CDR2: LNHDA, SQIVND (reference sequence). This CDR3 has 13 residues. This chain's CDR3 is CASSIPWAGLQYF. CDR3 DNA sequence: TGTGCCAGTAGTATACCCTGGGCGGGACTACAGTACTTC.

This chain joins TRBV7-9 and TRBJ2-1; no definite D call. CDR1 and CDR2 (germline): SEHNR, FQNEAQ (reference sequence). V lost 5 bases, J lost 8 bases, and 25 bases lay in between. This CDR3 region has 17 residues. CDR3 DNA: TGTGCCAGCAGCCCCTCCGATGGGCTTTATGACATAGATGAGCAGTTCTTC. Translation: CASSPSDGLYDIDEQFF.

The chain has TRBV5-6 and TRBJ1-5; D not resolved. V was trimmed by 2 bases and J by 0 bases, leaving 6 bases between them. The CDR3 length is 14 residues. CDR1 SGHDT and CDR2 YYEEEE come from the germline V gene. The CDR3 spells CASSFLGSNQPQHF. The CDR3 nucleotides are TGTGCCAGCAGCTTTCTAGGTAGCAATCAGCCCCAGCATTTT.

The CDR3: CASSPSGILEQYF. CDR3 sequence (DNA): TGTGCCAGTAGTCCTAGCGGGATTTTGGAGCAGTACTTC. The chain links TRBV19 to TRBJ2-7; TRBD2 agrees at 9 bases. The CDR3 is 13 amino acids. V lost 5 bases and J lost 7; bases outside the gene matches: 6. The germline V gene encodes CDR1 LNHDA and CDR2 SQIVND (reference sequence).

The chain joins TRBV7-2 to TRBJ1-3; 8 nucleotides align to TRBD1. V lost 5 bases to trimming and J lost 4 bases; unmatched junction nucleotides: 10. This CDR3 spans 16 amino acids. Germline V gene sequence: CDR1 SGHTA, CDR2 FQGNSA. The CDR3: CASSRQTGENGNTIYF. CDR3 nucleotide sequence: TGTGCCAGCAGCCGCCAGACAGGGGAGAACGGAAACACCATATATTTT.

The CDR3, as DNA: TGTGCCAGCAGCGACCGGACAGGAGATAATTCACCCCTCCACTTT. This encodes CASSDRTGDNSPLHF. The chain employs TRBV7-8 and TRBJ1-6, with 7 nucleotides matching TRBD1. V shed 5 bases, J shed 5 bases, and the junction held 6 bases outside the gene matches. The CDR3 has 15 residues. From germline, CDR1 is SGHVS and CDR2 FQNEAQ.

The rearrangement joins TRBV19 to TRBJ2-5; 10 bases line up with TRBD2. This CDR3 has 15 amino acids. J gave up 2 bases and V 5 bases, and 5 bases lay outside the gene matches. From germline, CDR1 is LNHDA and CDR2 SQIVND (reference sequence). CDR3: CASSAPSGRQETQYF. The CDR3 coding sequence is TGTGCCAGTAGTGCACCTAGCGGGAGACAAGAGACCCAGTACTTC.

In this sample, this clone turned up a few times. CDR3 sequence: CASSPRAGGLDEQFF. The CDR3 coding sequence is TGTGCCAGCTCACCACGCGCGGGAGGTCTTGATGAGCAGTTCTTC. This chain links TRBV18 with TRBJ2-1; TRBD2 matches at 8 bases. V trimming: 1 base; J trimming: 8 bases; junction bases outside the gene matches: 7. This CDR3 is 15 amino acids long. Germline CDR1 reads KGHSH; CDR2 reads LQKENI.

This clone has just one count. This rearrangement joins TRBV19 to TRBJ1-5; 7 nucleotides agree with TRBD1. V dropped 8 bases and J dropped 3; count of bases not matched to a gene: 4. This CDR3 comprises 13 residues. The germline CDR1 and CDR2 sequences are LNHDA and SQIVND (reference sequence). The CDR3 spells CASATGYNQPQHF. CDR3 in DNA: TGTGCCAGTGCGACAGGGTACAATCAGCCCCAGCATTTT.

V is TRBV6-5 and J is TRBJ2-1, with 7 bases fitting TRBD2. After removal of 4 bases from V and 0 bases from J, the junction contained 6 bases not matched to a gene. Germline CDR1 MNHEY, CDR2 SVGAGI. The CDR3 contains 16 residues. The CDR3 here is CASSSPSGSSYNEQFF. In nucleotides, the CDR3 is TGTGCCAGCAGTTCCCCTAGCGGAAGCTCCTACAATGAGCAGTTCTTC.

The V and J genes are TRBV3-1 (or the pseudogene TRBV3-2) and TRBJ2-3, with 9 bases identical to TRBD2. The V gene end was trimmed by 1 base and the J gene end by 0 bases; junction bases not matched to a gene: 5. This CDR3 is built from 17 residues. Germline loops: CDR1 LGHDT, CDR2 YNNKEL (reference sequence). CDR3 coding DNA: TGTGCCAGCAGCCAAGTCCTCCTAGCGGGGAGCACAGATACGCAGTATTTT. Protein sequence: CASSQVLLAGSTDTQYF.

This clone has only one observation. The V and J genes are TRBV5-5 and TRBJ1-5; TRBD1 is a possible D gene (5 bases). The V end was cut by 4 bases, the J end by 0 bases, with 8 bases between. Germline CDR1 and CDR2: SGHKS and YYEKEE (reference sequence). This CDR3 comprises 14 residues. CDR3 in DNA: TGTGCCAGCAGCCGACAGCATAGCAATCAGCCCCAGCATTTT. Translated, it gives CASSRQHSNQPQHF.

The rearrangement links TRBV2 to TRBJ1-4; TRBD1 aligns across 9 bases. The CDR3 totals 15 residues. The ends lost 6 bases at V and 10 bases at J; junction bases unmatched: 12. CDR1 and CDR2 from the germline V gene are SNHLY and FYNNEI. The CDR3 spells CASRTPGTGNGKLFF. The CDR3 DNA reads as TGTGCCAGCAGGACACCCGGGACAGGGAACGGAAAACTGTTTTTT.

This clone was detected only once. The CDR3 coding sequence is TGTGCCAGCAGCCCGCCGGGACAGCCCTCCTACAATGAGCAGTTCTTC. Its protein product is CASSPPGQPSYNEQFF. The gene calls are TRBV14 and TRBJ2-1; 7 bases fit TRBD1. There are 16 residues in the CDR3. Germline V gene sequence: CDR1 SGHDN, CDR2 FVKESK. Trimming took 4 bases from V and 0 from J; bases not matched to a gene: 6.

The rearrangement links TRBV29-1 to TRBJ2-3, with D perhaps matching TRBD1 (6 bases). Trimming took off 5 bases at V and 1 base at J, with 13 bases between the two ends. This CDR3 has 14 residues. The germline CDR1 and CDR2 sequences are SQVTM and ANQGSEA. The CDR3 spells CSVRRAGGTDTQYF. The CDR3 coding sequence is TGCAGCGTTCGCAGGGCAGGGGGCACAGATACGCAGTATTTT.

The chain recombines TRBV29-1 with TRBJ1-1, with D uncertain. Trimming pared 6 bases from V and 7 bases from J, leaving 9 bases between. Germline CDR1 reads SQVTM; CDR2 reads ANQGSEA. This CDR3 region has 10 residues. The CDR3 sequence is CSVRDFEAFF. The CDR3 DNA is TGCAGCGTCCGGGATTTTGAAGCTTTCTTT.

The V gene is TRBV29-1, the J gene TRBJ2-7, with a tentative D call TRBD1 (5 bases). V was trimmed by 6 bases and J by 0 bases, leaving 9 bases between them. CDR3 length equals 12 residues. Germline CDR1 SQVTM, CDR2 ANQGSEA. In DNA, the CDR3 is TGCAGCGTCACAGACAGCTCCTACGAGCAGTACTTC. Protein sequence: CSVTDSSYEQYF.

The gene calls are TRBV19 and TRBJ2-7, with a weak D call TRBD2 (6 bases). Per germline, CDR1 LNHDA and CDR2 SQIVND (reference sequence). This CDR3 region has 16 residues. The V gene lost 1 base and the J gene lost 0 bases, with 13 bases spanning the gap. Here the CDR3 DNA reads TGTGCCAGTAGTATAGTCTTCGGGACTTACTCCTACGAGCAGTACTTC. Residues: CASSIVFGTYSYEQYF.

CDR3 nucleotide sequence: TGTGCCAGCCACTTGGGGGGAGGGCTTCGCTACAATGAGCAGTTCTTC. Protein sequence: CASHLGGGLRYNEQFF. The V gene is TRBV28, the J gene TRBJ2-1, with 7 nucleotides matching TRBD2. The junction had 13 bases not matched to a gene; V was cut back by 8 bases and J by 3 bases. The CDR3 runs 16 residues. CDR1 and CDR2 from the germline V gene are MDHEN and SYDVKM. Together with reference TRBV28 and TRBJ2-1, the CDR3 gives the full variable domain: DVKVTQSSRYLVKRTGEKVFLECVQDMDHENMFWYRQDPGLGLRLIYFSYDVKMKEKGDIPEGYSVSREKKERFSLILESASTNQTSMYLCASHLGGGLRYNEQFFGPGTRLTVL.

This clone was found once. The rearrangement uses TRBV2 and TRBJ2-3; 8 bases map to TRBD2. Germline CDR1 and CDR2: SNHLY and FYNNEI. The CDR3 is 14 amino acids. V gave up 5 bases and J gave up 2 bases; unmatched junction bases: 3. CDR3 protein: CASSLAGYTDTQYF. The CDR3 nucleotides are TGTGCCAGCAGTTTAGCGGGATACACAGATACGCAGTATTTT.

This chain uses TRBV14 with TRBJ1-4; D is unclear. CDR3 length: 16 residues. Germline values: CDR1 SGHDN, CDR2 FVKESK. Trimming cost V 1 base and J 2 bases, with 11 bases left between them. The CDR3, as DNA: TGTGCCAGCAGCCAAGGATTCGGGGTGACTAATGAAAAACTGTTTTTT. Amino acids: CASSQGFGVTNEKLFF.